The clone carrying this T cell receptor (beta chain) occurred a few times. As yet, its antigen is unknown. CDR3 length: 15 amino acids. Germline CDR1 and CDR2: SQVTM and ANQGSEA. V was trimmed by 5 bases and J by 6 bases, leaving 22 bases between them. The sample is drawn from a study of early T cells in non-severe SARS-CoV-2 infection. Whole-study findings and limits: VDJdb-based matching was biased toward anti-spike CD8 responses and missed private and CD4 specificities.

Unique molecular identifiers were added to individual cDNA molecules. TCRdb re-called the 5' RACE reads through MiXCR, storing one row per CDR3 protein. Among 85,000 to 100,000 distinct CDR3 sequences listed, around 10% were seen once. This clonotype originated in an adult who was a healthcare worker with PCR-confirmed SARS-CoV-2 infection or an uninfected control (not recorded which). J is TRBJ1-2 and V is TRBV29-1; TRBD1 is a possible D gene (5 bases). The material sequenced was whole blood, taken at baseline. This CDR3 is CSVTNAGTPGHGYTF. Here the CDR3 DNA reads TGCAGCGTTACAAATGCCGGGACCCCGGGGCATGGCTACACCTTC.